These T cell receptor beta chains were read from a single sample in a study of shared clonotypes between healthy human individuals. The repertoire was sequenced with immunoSEQ multiplex PCR; TCRdb's copy has only in-frame clones and lacks some. In the table there are fewer than 400,000 clones, over 65% of which are singletons. The specimen was memory CD4+ T cells sorted from blood. These receptors were taken from a young man in good health. CDR3s leave out the opening cysteine and the closing phenylalanine or tryptophan.

J	V	CDR3
TRBJ2-1	TRBV6-6	ASSYSPGLYNEQF
TRBJ2-1	TRBV5-6	ASSWSGNWYNEQF
TRBJ2-3	TRBV7-2	ASSPTDLTQY
TRBJ2-1	TRBV5-1	ASSPRTGGSGRVYNEQF
TRBJ2-1	TRBV2	ASRGAGGSYNEQF
TRBJ2-2	TRBV6-5	ASSPQGGAGELF
TRBJ2-7	TRBV30	AWGLNARTYEQY
TRBJ2-2	TRBV30	ACVQARTGELF
TRBJ2-1	TRBV5-4	ASSSRDSLYNEQF
TRBJ2-3	TRBV5-1	ASSGVGSTDTQY
TRBJ1-2	TRBV7-8	ASSLRLYGYT
TRBJ1-2	TRBV5-1	ASSFWEGARGYT
TRBJ2-5	TRBV6-1	ASSEAGETQY
TRBJ1-4	TRBV25-1	ASKSNEKLF
TRBJ2-4	TRBV19	ASSRRDFIAKNIQY
TRBJ2-6	TRBV6-1	ASEDESSGANVLT
TRBJ1-1	TRBV7-6	ASSPRQGGAF
TRBJ2-1	TRBV29-1	SVDFRGNEQF